The next 9 T cell receptor beta chains were all read from a single sample in a study of shared clonotypes between healthy human individuals (dated by TCRdb to about 2020). The receptor library was made with the immunoSEQ multiplex PCR assay. TCRdb re-hosts the immuneACCESS table, in-frame sequences only. Its copies lack some clones; in the studies checked, an unresolved V gene accounts for under half of them, and the cause for the rest is not known. The sample table contains fewer than 2.5 million clones; only one count was recorded for 80% to 95% of them. The ten largest clones take up around 0.37% of the sample. The specimen sequenced was naive CD4+ T cells from PBMCs. The sample's cell subset or site label, in plain terms: CD45RA+ positively selected. The receptor set was obtained from a young man in good health. Some clones in this sample may be carry-over from other donors' samples.

The chain recombines TRBV15 with TRBJ2-1; the D is unclear. The germline V gene encodes CDR1 LNHNV and CDR2 YYDKDF (reference sequence). The V end was cut by 0 bases, the J end by 4 bases, with 10 bases between. This CDR3 spans 15 amino acids. Here the CDR3 DNA reads TGTGCCACCAGCAGAGAGACGTCTATTTACAATGAGCAGTTCTTC. Translated, it gives CATSRETSIYNEQFF. Full variable domain (rest looked up from reference TRBV15 and TRBJ2-1): DAMVIQNPRYQVTQFGKPVTLSCSQTLNHNVMYWYQQKSSQAPKLLFHYYDKDFNNEADTPDNFQSRRPNTSFCFLDIRSPGLGDTAMYLCATSRETSIYNEQFFGPGTRLTVL.

This chain joins TRBV6-1 and TRBJ2-5; D is perhaps TRBD1 (6 bases). The germline V gene has CDR1 MNHNS and CDR2 SASEGT. The CDR3 extends over 13 amino acids. Trimming took off 7 bases at V and 5 bases at J, with 14 bases between the two ends. The CDR3 bases are TGTGCCAGCACAGTCAGGGGAAGGGAGACCCAGTACTTC. Translating gives CASTVRGRETQYF.

As concerns this clone: The junction departs from the called germline gene at one end, perhaps through a read error. The chain couples TRBV19 to TRBJ2-7; 7 positions match TRBD2. Germline V gene lookup returns CDR1 LNHDA and CDR2 SQIVND (reference sequence). This CDR3 is built from 13 residues. The CDR3 reads CASSIHSSGYQIF. The CDR3 nucleotides read TGTGCCAGTAGTATTCACTCTAGCGGATATCAGATCTTC.

This chain links TRBV2 with TRBJ2-7; D not certain. Germline CDR1 and CDR2: SNHLY and FYNNEI. The CDR3 is 15 amino acids. Deletions cut 7 bases from V and 2 bases from J, with 18 bases between. CDR3: CASTHPRVNAYEQYF. DNA of the CDR3: TGTGCCAGCACCCACCCCCGGGTGAATGCCTACGAGCAGTACTTC.

The rearrangement joins TRBV10-3 to TRBJ1-6; TRBD1 agrees at 7 bases. CDR1 is ENHRY and CDR2 is SYGVKD in the germline V gene. The CDR3 consists of 15 residues. With 3 bases clipped from V and 8 bases from J, the junction kept 7 bases outside the gene matches. For the CDR3, the DNA is TGTGCCATCAGTGACTCGACAGGGAATTATTCACCCCTCCACTTT. Protein sequence: CAISDSTGNYSPLHF.

The gene calls are TRBV4-2 and TRBJ2-1, with 7 bases that match TRBD2. CDR3 length: 15 amino acids. Germline V gene lookup returns CDR1 LGHNA and CDR2 YNFKEQ. Trimming took 4 bases from V and 5 from J; bases not matched to a gene: 8. CDR3 nucleotide sequence: TGTGCCAGCAGCCTTGGCGGGAGAAGTAACAATGAGCAGTTCTTC. This codes for CASSLGGRSNNEQFF.

In this sample, this clone turned up a few times. The chain has TRBV20-1 and TRBJ1-1; TRBD1 is a possible D gene (5 bases). The ends were cut back, 3 bases at V and 7 bases at J, with 9 bases in the middle. Germline V CDR1 and CDR2: DFQATT, SNEGSKA (reference sequence). CDR3 length equals 11 residues. The CDR3 DNA is TGCAGTGCTAGTTCCAGGGATGAAGCTTTCTTT. This encodes CSASSRDEAFF.

Concerning this clone: The same CDR3 also results from other DNA sequences found in this sample. The chain employs TRBV5-1 and TRBJ2-1; 14 nucleotides match TRBD2. V was clipped by 4 bases and J by 4 bases; unmatched bases: 4. Germline loops: CDR1 SGHRS, CDR2 YFSETQ. CDR3 length equals 16 residues. As DNA, the CDR3 is TGCGCCAGCAGCCCAAGGACTAGCGGGGGGTACAATGAGCAGTTCTTC. It specifies CASSPRTSGGYNEQFF.

This clone appeared a single time. The chain has TRBV2 and TRBJ2-7, with TRBD1 as a possible D gene (5 bases). The CDR3 loop spans 14 amino acids. The V end lost 1 base, the J end lost 1 base, and 8 bases lay between the germline ends. The germline gives CDR1 SNHLY, CDR2 FYNNEI. CDR3: CASSEGTWSYEQYF. As DNA, the CDR3 is TGTGCCAGCAGTGAAGGGACATGGTCCTACGAGCAGTACTTC.